The present entry profiles one T cell receptor beta chain with its context. The entry originates in a study of identical twins. Germline-derived CDR1 and CDR2 are MNHNY and SVGAGI (reference sequence). With 6 bases clipped from V and 8 bases from J, the junction kept 8 bases outside the gene matches. This CDR3 contains 13 residues. TCRdb re-called the 5' RACE reads through MiXCR, storing one row per CDR3 protein. Of about 690,000 distinct CDR3 sequences in the sample, 20% to 25% were seen once. This sample also belongs to another study, concerning T cells expressing NK-cell markers. That source adds: The dominant NKG2C+ clonotypes represented 1.0-7.0% of CD8+ T cells in 6 or 7 donors.

The source of this sequence is a young woman in good health. The gene calls are TRBV6-6 and TRBJ1-2, with 8 nucleotides matching TRBD1. Sample: PBMCs. DNA of the CDR3: TGTGCCAGCAGACCCGGACAGGGTTACGGCTACACCTTC. This gives the protein CASRPGQGYGYTF.